Listed here are 22 T cell receptor beta chains from one sample, sequenced in a study of Ad26.COV2.S vaccination and SARS-CoV-2 variants. As to treatment: some 20 received Ad26.COV2.S at low or high dose, single or two shots; several received placebo; per-sample allocation not given. Following the first vaccine or placebo injection, samples were taken on day 63. Assay: immunoSEQ multiplex PCR; the TCRdb copy retains only in-frame clones and omits some. The sample has over 400,000 clones, about 92% seen once. The sample here was peripheral blood, taken in a trial of Ad26.COV2.S vaccine versus placebo. These TCRs come from a person aged 18 to 65 who received the Ad26.COV2.S COVID-19 vaccine or a placebo.

This clone was recorded only once. The rearrangement joins TRBV29-1 to TRBJ2-7; D call uncertain. With 6 bases removed from V and 0 bases from J, the gap between germline ends came to 12 bases. CDR3 length: 13 amino acids. Germline CDR1 SQVTM, CDR2 ANQGSEA. The CDR3 spells CSVFSRHSYEQYF. The CDR3 DNA sequence: TGCAGCGTCTTCTCCAGGCACTCCTACGAGCAGTACTTC.

This rearrangement joins TRBV12-2 to TRBJ1-6; the table gives TRBD1 as D, unverified against the DNA. TRBV12-2 is listed as a pseudogene. CDR3 size: 18 residues. The CDR3, as DNA: TGTGCAAGTCGCCCCGACAGGGTGGGGGGTATCCCCTATTCACCCCTCCACTTT. This encodes CASRPDRVGGIPYSPLHF.

This chain joins TRBV11-2 and TRBJ2-7; the D is unclear. The CDR3 consists of 12 residues. The germline CDR1 and CDR2 sequences are SGHAT and FQNNGV. With 5 bases removed from V and 2 bases from J, the gap between germline ends came to 7 bases. The CDR3: CASSPTPYEQYF. CDR3 in DNA: TGTGCCAGCAGCCCGACACCCTACGAGCAGTACTTC. Using reference TRBV11-2 and TRBJ2-7 for the parts outside the CDR3, the full variable domain is EAGVAQSPRYKIIEKRQSVAFWCNPISGHATLYWYQQILGQGPKLLIQFQNNGVVDDSQLPKDRFSAERLKGVDSTLKIQPAKLEDSAVYLCASSPTPYEQYFGPGTRLTVT.

The sample holds a few counts of this clone. The V call is TRBV19, the J call TRBJ2-7; weak D call: TRBD1 (5 bases). V was clipped by 5 bases and J by 6 bases, with 11 bases between them. Germline V gene lookup returns CDR1 LNHDA and CDR2 SQIVND (reference sequence). This CDR3 is built from 12 residues. This CDR3 reads CASSVGATEQYF. In DNA form, the CDR3 reads TGTGCCAGTAGTGTAGGGGCAACCGAGCAGTACTTC.

The chain uses TRBV11-2 and TRBJ1-1, with unresolved D. This CDR3 spans 15 amino acids. The germline gives CDR1 SGHAT, CDR2 FQNNGV. The ends were cut back, 7 bases at V and 1 base at J, with 16 bases in the middle. DNA for the CDR3: TGTGCCAGCACCCGGAGCCAATCGGAGAACACTGAAGCTTTCTTT. It yields the protein CASTRSQSENTEAFF.

The chain combines TRBV7-9 with TRBJ2-7; D unresolved. V was cut by 4 bases and J by 4 bases, with 20 bases left in between. The CDR3 contains 16 residues. In germline, CDR1 is SEHNR, CDR2 FQNEAQ (reference sequence). The CDR3 bases are TGTGCCAGCAGCTCCCGCGAGGAGAGACTTCGATACGAGCAGTACTTC. It is translated as CASSSREERLRYEQYF.

This chain uses TRBV11-3 with TRBJ2-5; the match to TRBD2 covers 10 bases. This CDR3 has 15 amino acids. The V gene end was trimmed by 3 bases and the J gene end by 4 bases; junction bases not matched to a gene: 5. Germline CDR1 is SGHNT and CDR2 is YENEEA. The CDR3 DNA reads TGTGCCAGCAGCTTCCCCCTAGCGGGGGCAGAGACCCAGTACTTC. It translates to CASSFPLAGAETQYF. Full variable domain (rest looked up from reference TRBV11-3 and TRBJ2-5): EAGVVQSPRYKIIEKKQPVAFWCNPISGHNTLYWYLQNLGQGPELLIRYENEEAVDDSQLPKDRFSAERLKGVDSTLKIQPAELGDSAVYLCASSFPLAGAETQYFGPGTRLLVL.

The chain combines TRBV7-2 with TRBJ2-1; TRBD2 aligns across 11 bases. The CDR3 has 16 residues. Trimming took 4 bases from V and 9 from J; bases not matched to a gene: 11. Germline V gene lookup returns CDR1 SGHTA and CDR2 FQGNSA. The CDR3 is CASSYSGGADGSEQFF. The CDR3 bases are TGTGCCAGCAGCTATAGCGGGGGGGCCGACGGCAGTGAGCAGTTCTTC.

This chain connects TRBV6-2 or TRBV6-3 to TRBJ2-1; D possibly corresponds to TRBD1 (5 bases). The germline gives CDR1 MNHEY, CDR2 SVGEGT. The CDR3 contains 13 residues. Trimming took 2 bases from V and 8 from J, leaving 10 bases between them. Here the CDR3 DNA reads TGTGCCAGCAGTTACCTTCAGGGCTATGAGCAGTTCTTC. Translating gives CASSYLQGYEQFF.

The V gene is TRBV6-5, the J gene TRBJ2-7; D unresolved. This CDR3 contains 12 residues. The V end was cut by 5 bases, the J end by 0 bases, with 5 bases between. Germline V gives CDR1 MNHEY, CDR2 SVGAGI. The CDR3 bases are TGTGCCAGCAGTCCAAGCTCCTACGAGCAGTACTTC. This codes for CASSPSSYEQYF.

This clone was counted once. This chain uses TRBV18 with TRBJ2-7; D tentatively fits TRBD1 or TRBD2 (5 bases each). The ends were cut back, 6 bases at V and 2 bases at J, with 14 bases in the middle. The germline V gene has CDR1 KGHSH and CDR2 LQKENI. This CDR3 has 14 residues. CDR3 nucleotides: TGTGCCAGCTCCCCATCAAGGGACGCCTACGAGCAGTACTTC. This sequence encodes CASSPSRDAYEQYF.

This chain joins TRBV3-1 (or the pseudogene TRBV3-2) and TRBJ1-4, with D maybe TRBD1 (5 bases). Germline V gene sequence: CDR1 LGHDT, CDR2 YNNKEL (reference sequence). The V end was cut by 4 bases, the J end by 8 bases, with 17 bases between. This CDR3 has 15 residues. The CDR3 sequence: CASSRPGGREEKLFF. CDR3 sequence (DNA): TGTGCCAGCAGCCGTCCGGGGGGGAGGGAAGAAAAACTGTTTTTT.

In DNA, the CDR3 is TGTGCCAGCAGCCTCCGGACAGGGGCGAACTATGGCTACACCTTC. Its protein is CASSLRTGANYGYTF. The rearrangement uses TRBV7-2 and TRBJ1-2, with TRBD1 matching 9 bases. The CDR3 runs 15 residues. The germline CDR1 and CDR2 sequences are SGHTA and FQGNSA. Losses at the gene ends were 5 bases for V and 2 bases for J; bases not matched to a gene: 6.

This clone was recorded once. The V and J genes are TRBV5-1 and TRBJ2-7, with TRBD1 as a possible D gene (5 bases). The CDR3 length is 15 residues. With 2 bases removed from V and 4 bases from J, the gap between germline ends came to 16 bases. From germline, CDR1 is SGHRS and CDR2 YFSETQ. CDR3 amino acids: CASSLDLGQGYEQYF. The CDR3 bases are TGCGCCAGCAGCTTAGACCTGGGGCAGGGATACGAGCAGTACTTC.

CDR3 in amino acids: CASSLALSVNTEAFF. DNA of the CDR3: TGCGCCAGCAGCTTGGCCCTCAGTGTGAACACTGAAGCTTTCTTT. This chain connects TRBV5-1 to TRBJ1-1; no firm D call. Germline loops: CDR1 SGHRS, CDR2 YFSETQ. The CDR3 has 15 amino acids. V was clipped by 0 bases and J by 0 bases, with 9 bases between them.

The chain has TRBV7-9 and TRBJ1-1, with D unclear. V shed 0 bases and J shed 1 base, with 6 bases lying between them. The CDR3 loop spans 14 amino acids. Looked up from germline, CDR1 is SEHNR and CDR2 is FQNEAQ (reference sequence). DNA for the CDR3: TGTGCCAGCAGCTTAGCCGGCCGGAACACTGAAGCTTTCTTT. Its protein product is CASSLAGRNTEAFF. Drawing the rest from reference TRBV7-9 and TRBJ1-1, the complete variable domain is DTGVSQNPRHKITKRGQNVTFRCDPISEHNRLYWYRQTLGQGPEFLTYFQNEAQLEKSRLLSDRFSAERPKGSFSTLEIQRTEQGDSAMYLCASSLAGRNTEAFFGQGTRLTVV.

V usage is TRBV5-1 and J usage is TRBJ2-2, with D possibly matching TRBD2 (5 bases). Germline CDR1 is SGHRS and CDR2 is YFSETQ. The CDR3 sequence is 15 residues long. Trimming took off 4 bases at V and 0 bases at J, with 10 bases between the two ends. CDR3 protein: CASSPGVANTGELFF. The CDR3, as DNA: TGCGCCAGCAGCCCCGGGGTAGCGAACACCGGGGAGCTGTTTTTT.

The chain has TRBV5-6 and TRBJ1-4; a possible D gene is TRBD1 (5 bases). The length of the CDR3 is 14 residues. V was clipped by 4 bases and J by 14 bases, with 21 bases between them. Germline-derived CDR1 and CDR2 are SGHDT and YYEEEE. CDR3 loop: CASSRPRGRSILFF. The CDR3 nucleotides read TGTGCCAGCAGCCGCCCCCGGGGCAGGTCCATCCTGTTTTTT. Full variable domain (missing parts from reference TRBV5-6 and TRBJ1-4): DAGVTQSPTHLIKTRGQQVTLRCSPKSGHDTVSWYQQALGQGPQFIFQYYEEEERQRGNFPDRFSGHQFPNYSSELNVNALLLGDSALYLCASSRPRGRSILFFGSGTQLSVL.

This clone was seen once. This sequence joins TRBV6-5 and TRBJ1-5, with 8 bases lining up with TRBD1. CDR1 and CDR2 from the germline V gene are MNHEY and SVGAGI. The ends lost 6 bases at V and 3 bases at J; junction bases unmatched: 7. CDR3 length: 15 amino acids. In DNA form, the CDR3 reads TGTGCCAGCAGCGCCGACAGGGGTCCCAATCAGCCCCAGCATTTT. Translation: CASSADRGPNQPQHF.

This chain joins TRBV2 and TRBJ1-2, with D hard to call. The CDR3 length is 13 residues. Between the trimmed V and J ends, which lost 4 bases and 6 bases, there was a span of 12 bases. CDR1 SNHLY and CDR2 FYNNEI come from the germline V gene. This chain's CDR3 is CASSVWGGDGYTF. The CDR3 bases are TGTGCCAGCAGTGTATGGGGTGGGGATGGCTACACCTTC.

This clone came up a few times. The V and J genes are TRBV25-1 and TRBJ1-6; D ambiguous. Germline lookup yields CDR1 MGHDK and CDR2 SYGVNS. Trimming shortened V by 2 bases and J by 8 bases, and 16 bases separated the two germline ends. The length of the CDR3 is 16 residues. The DNA for the CDR3 is TGTGCCAGCAGTGAAATTCGGTCGGGAACCCATTCACCCCTCCACTTT. Amino acids: CASSEIRSGTHSPLHF.

The chain employs TRBV6-6 and TRBJ1-2; D perhaps matches TRBD1 (5 bases). Germline CDR1 reads MNHNY; CDR2 reads SVGAGI (reference sequence). V was cut by 2 bases and J by 7 bases, with 11 bases left in between. CDR3 length equals 13 residues. CDR3 sequence reads: CASSYPTVPGYTF. DNA for the CDR3: TGTGCCAGCAGTTACCCGACAGTTCCTGGCTACACCTTC.